A single sample is the source of the 11 T cell receptor beta chains below, sequenced in a study of cytomegalovirus exposure and HLA in healthy donors. Primers included in the PCR were 60 Vbeta and 13 Jbeta primers. Produced via immunoSEQ multiplex PCR; TCRdb's table is partial and in-frame only. This table has about 90,000 clones, less than 75% appearing once. The specimen sequenced was PBMCs. The receptors here all came from a young woman in good health and CMV-seropositive.

This chain connects TRBV15 to TRBJ2-5, with a weak D call TRBD1 (6 bases). Trimming removed 1 base at V and 4 bases at J, with 10 bases between. Germline CDR1 is LNHNV and CDR2 is YYDKDF (reference sequence). This CDR3 is built from 14 residues. The CDR3 nucleotides read TGTGCCACCAGCAGAGGCCCCAGGGGAGAGACCCAGTACTTC. Translated: CATSRGPRGETQYF.

The chain combines TRBV5-1 with TRBJ1-2; 8 bases agree with TRBD1. CDR1 and CDR2 from the germline V gene are SGHRS and YFSETQ. V shed 4 bases, J shed 6 bases, and the junction held 8 bases outside the gene matches. This CDR3 has 14 amino acids. CDR3 in amino acids: CASSAGQGTHGYTF. The CDR3, as DNA: TGCGCCAGCAGCGCCGGACAGGGAACACATGGCTACACCTTC.

Only one count was recorded for this clone. The V gene is TRBV6-1, the J gene TRBJ1-1; 7 positions agree with TRBD1. CDR3 length equals 14 residues. CDR1 and CDR2 (germline): MNHNS, SASEGT. With 6 bases clipped from V and 8 bases from J, the junction kept 12 bases outside the gene matches. CDR3 region: CASRTGAPPVEAFF. The CDR3, as DNA: TGTGCCAGCAGAACAGGGGCACCACCCGTGGAAGCTTTCTTT.

The chain couples TRBV5-1 to TRBJ2-3, with D unresolved. The CDR3 length is 14 residues. The ends were cut back, 2 bases at V and 0 bases at J, with 7 bases in the middle. CDR1 is SGHRS and CDR2 is YFSETQ in the germline V gene. The CDR3 region has the DNA TGCGCCAGCAGCTTAACATCTAGCACAGATACGCAGTATTTT. Its translation is CASSLTSSTDTQYF.

The chain combines TRBV18 with TRBJ1-1; D is unresolved. The CDR3 has 13 residues. CDR1 is KGHSH and CDR2 is LQKENI in the germline V gene. The V end lost 3 bases, the J end lost 10 bases, and 15 bases lay between the germline ends. For the CDR3, the DNA is TGTGCCAGCTCACCGCCCGTCTTGAGGAGAGCTTTCTTT. Translated: CASSPPVLRRAFF.

This sequence joins TRBV4-1 and TRBJ1-4, with D perhaps TRBD1 (6 bases). CDR1 MGHRA and CDR2 YSYEKL come from the germline V gene. V dropped 1 base and J dropped 4 bases, with 10 bases sitting between them. The CDR3 runs to 15 residues. The CDR3 DNA is TGCGCCAGCAGCCAAGGAGGACAGTATAATGAAAAACTGTTTTTT. It yields the protein CASSQGGQYNEKLFF.

The chain links TRBV27 to TRBJ1-1, with D unresolved. CDR3 length equals 11 residues. With 10 bases removed from V and 0 bases from J, the gap between germline ends came to 6 bases. Germline V gene data show CDR1 as MNHEY and CDR2 as SMNVEV (reference sequence). The CDR3 loop is CATSVNTEAFF. The CDR3 DNA sequence: TGTGCCACCTCGGTGAACACTGAAGCTTTCTTT.

The rearrangement links TRBV19 to TRBJ2-1; D gene ambiguous. Germline CDR1 LNHDA, CDR2 SQIVND (reference sequence). The germline V and J ends were trimmed by 10 bases and 3 bases, with 13 bases remaining between them. This CDR3 comprises 13 residues. The CDR3 DNA is TGTGCCAATAGGCACACTAACTACAATGAGCAGTTCTTC. Translating gives CANRHTNYNEQFF.

This chain connects TRBV5-1 to TRBJ2-5; D possibly corresponds to TRBD1 (5 bases). The end of the DNA aligns better with TRBJ2-7, so the J call may be wrong. In germline, CDR1 is SGHRS, CDR2 YFSETQ. This CDR3 comprises 15 residues. The CDR3 region has the DNA TGCGCCAGCAGCTTGGACTGGGCTAGGGGAAACGAGCAGTACTTC. Residues: CASSLDWARGNEQYF.

The chain joins TRBV10-2 to TRBJ2-3; D not certain. Germline CDR1 and CDR2: WSHSY and SAAADI. The V and J ends lost 11 bases and 5 bases respectively, with 8 bases between them. The length of the CDR3 is 10 residues. The CDR3 sequence is CAGNGDTQYF. As DNA, the CDR3 is TGCGCCGGCAACGGAGATACGCAGTATTTT.

The chain links TRBV5-4 to TRBJ2-5; D may be TRBD2 (5 bases). This CDR3 is built from 15 residues. V dropped 4 bases and J dropped 5 bases, with 18 bases sitting between them. The germline V gene has CDR1 SGHNT and CDR2 YYREEE (reference sequence). The CDR3 is CASSLDVGRRETQYF. The CDR3, as DNA: TGTGCCAGCAGCCTTGACGTTGGGAGACGGGAGACCCAGTACTTC. Full variable domain (rest looked up from reference TRBV5-4 and TRBJ2-5): ETGVTQSPTHLIKTRGQQVTLRCSSQSGHNTVSWYQQALGQGPQFIFQYYREEENGRGNFPPRFSGLQFPNYSSELNVNALELDDSALYLCASSLDVGRRETQYFGPGTRLLVL.